One and the same sample provided the 3 T cell receptor beta chains below, sequenced in a study of neoadjuvant anti-PD-1 for oral cavity cancer. Using immunoSEQ multiplex PCR, the repertoire was profiled, and TCRdb retains in-frame clones only, with some absent. The sample has approximately 83,000 clones, approximately 84% seen once. The starting material was PBMCs, obtained before nivolumab (anti-PD-1) treatment. The receptor set was obtained from a person aged 35 to 85 with oral cavity squamous cell carcinoma.

This clone was observed a handful of times. The chain recombines TRBV6-5 with TRBJ2-7, with 9 bases fitting TRBD2. The germline V gene has CDR1 MNHEY and CDR2 SVGAGI. The CDR3 is made up of 15 amino acids. V was clipped by 0 bases and J by 3 bases; unmatched bases: 3. The CDR3 DNA reads as TGTGCCAGCAGTTACTCGGGCGGGGGGGACTACGAGCAGTACTTC. Translated: CASSYSGGGDYEQYF.

The chain employs TRBV29-1 and TRBJ2-7; perhaps D is TRBD1 or TRBD2 (5 bases each). Trimming pared 5 bases from V and 4 bases from J, leaving 9 bases between. Germline CDR1 and CDR2: SQVTM and ANQGSEA. This CDR3 region has 11 residues. The CDR3 DNA follows: TGCAGCGTTCGGGACGGATACGAGCAGTACTTC. This encodes CSVRDGYEQYF.

CDR3 protein: CASSLGRSNTGELFF. DNA for the CDR3: TGCGCCAGCAGCTTGGGCCGCTCGAACACCGGGGAGCTGTTTTTT. The chain uses TRBV5-1 and TRBJ2-2, with D uncertain. The V gene's germline CDR1 is SGHRS and CDR2 YFSETQ. V lost 0 bases, J lost 0 bases, and 6 bases lay in between. This CDR3 comprises 15 residues.